The 8 T cell receptor beta chains below were found in one sample sequenced in a study of CD8 T cells in ankylosing spondylitis. TCRdb processed the 5' RACE reads anew with MiXCR; each CDR3 protein has one entry. The sample yields 230,000 or so distinct CDR3 sequences, under 20% seen once. Source material: blood, either unsorted or a sorted T cell fraction (not recorded which). Receptors were obtained from a male donor with ankylosing spondylitis or in good health (not recorded which).

V usage is TRBV4-1 and J usage is TRBJ2-2, with D perhaps TRBD1 or TRBD2 (5 bases each). The V and J ends lost 5 bases and 0 bases respectively, with 16 bases between them. The V gene's germline CDR1 is MGHRA and CDR2 YSYEKL. CDR3 length equals 17 residues. The CDR3 DNA reads as TGCGCCAGCAGCATACGGGACCCCATGGCGAACACCGGGGAGCTGTTTTTT. It encodes CASSIRDPMANTGELFF.

This clonotype occurred many times. The J gene is TRBJ2-1, the V gene TRBV5-1; a possible D gene is TRBD1 (6 bases). The CDR3 has 12 residues. CDR1 and CDR2 from the germline V gene are SGHRS and YFSETQ. The V and J ends lost 7 bases and 7 bases respectively, with 12 bases between them. This chain's CDR3 is CASEGQSNEQFF. The CDR3 DNA reads as TGCGCCAGCGAAGGACAGAGTAATGAGCAGTTCTTC.

The rearrangement uses TRBV9 and TRBJ2-1, with 10 positions matching TRBD2. This CDR3 comprises 16 residues. The germline V gene encodes CDR1 SGDLS and CDR2 YYNGEE. V was pared by 3 bases and J by 4 bases, with 7 bases of the junction left unmatched. This CDR3 is CASSGVAGGRYNEQFF. The CDR3 nucleotides are TGTGCCAGCAGCGGGGTAGCGGGAGGAAGGTACAATGAGCAGTTCTTC.

The V call is TRBV10-3, the J call TRBJ2-5, with TRBD2 identical over 7 bases. V trimming: 6 bases; J trimming: 5 bases; junction bases outside the gene matches: 12. This CDR3 spans 15 amino acids. Germline V gene sequence: CDR1 ENHRY, CDR2 SYGVKD. CDR3 in amino acids: CAIRGGGATKETQYF. CDR3 coding DNA: TGTGCCATCAGGGGGGGAGGGGCAACCAAGGAGACCCAGTACTTC.

The genes are TRBV7-9 and TRBJ1-1; D is ambiguous. Germline V gives CDR1 SEHNR, CDR2 FQNEAQ (reference sequence). This CDR3 region has 14 residues. The V gene lost 5 bases and the J gene lost 5 bases, with 15 bases spanning the gap. The CDR3 region has the DNA TGTGCCAGCAGCGGATATCGAAAGAATACTGAAGCTTTCTTT. Protein sequence: CASSGYRKNTEAFF.

The CDR3 spells CASSFTTSGRDTQYF. CDR3 nucleotides: TGCGCCAGCAGCTTTACGACTAGCGGGAGGGATACGCAGTATTTT. The chain has TRBV5-1 and TRBJ2-3; 13 nucleotides agree with TRBD2. The junction had 3 bases not matched to a gene; V was cut back by 2 bases and J by 6 bases. Germline V gene data show CDR1 as SGHRS and CDR2 as YFSETQ. This CDR3 spans 15 amino acids.

V gene TRBV19 combines with J gene TRBJ1-1; D uncertain. In germline, CDR1 is LNHDA, CDR2 SQIVND (reference sequence). The CDR3 contains 12 residues. Trimming took off 4 bases at V and 8 bases at J, with 11 bases between the two ends. CDR3 loop: CASSSDLGEAFF. The DNA of the CDR3 is TGTGCCAGTAGTAGTGACCTGGGGGAAGCTTTCTTT.

This clonotype was seen ten or more times. The V and J genes are TRBV9 and TRBJ2-3, with D unclear. Between the trimmed V and J ends, which lost 3 bases and 5 bases, there was a span of 13 bases. Per germline, CDR1 SGDLS and CDR2 YYNGEE. The CDR3 spans 14 residues. This chain's CDR3 is CASSARFAQDTQYF. The CDR3 DNA reads TGTGCCAGCAGCGCCCGGTTTGCGCAAGATACGCAGTATTTT. Looking up the rest from reference TRBV9 and TRBJ2-3 gives the full variable domain: DSGVTQTPKHLITATGQRVTLRCSPRSGDLSVYWYQQSLDQGLQFLIQYYNGEERAKGNILERFSAQQFPDLHSELNLSSLELGDSALYFCASSARFAQDTQYFGPGTRLTVL.